Sequencing of this T cell receptor beta chain was carried out in a study of post-analysis software for immune sequencing data. General observations from the study: Among multiple sclerosis patients, normalized Chao1 diversity was significantly below that of controls. TRBV segments more frequent in patients than in controls numbered several and included TRBV5-6, TRBV5-1 and TRBV20-1.

The CDR3 extends over 16 amino acids. V dropped 5 bases and J dropped 0 bases, with 18 bases sitting between them. Germline loops: CDR1 DFQATT, CDR2 SNEGSKA (reference sequence). Turning to this clonotype: Antigen unknown.

Each TCR beta cDNA library carried unique molecular identifiers. TCRdb independently ran MiXCR on the PCR reads; one entry per CDR3 protein. The table shows hundreds of thousands of distinct CDR3 sequences, with roughly 27% occurring only once. Source material: blood. The TCR sequence derives from a girl aged 5-17 years with multiple sclerosis. The chain couples TRBV20-1 to TRBJ2-3; TRBD2 is a possible D gene (7 bases). The DNA of the CDR3 is TGCAGTGCTCGATGGGGGGGCCCAACTAGCACAGATACGCAGTATTTT. Residues: CSARWGGPTSTDTQYF.